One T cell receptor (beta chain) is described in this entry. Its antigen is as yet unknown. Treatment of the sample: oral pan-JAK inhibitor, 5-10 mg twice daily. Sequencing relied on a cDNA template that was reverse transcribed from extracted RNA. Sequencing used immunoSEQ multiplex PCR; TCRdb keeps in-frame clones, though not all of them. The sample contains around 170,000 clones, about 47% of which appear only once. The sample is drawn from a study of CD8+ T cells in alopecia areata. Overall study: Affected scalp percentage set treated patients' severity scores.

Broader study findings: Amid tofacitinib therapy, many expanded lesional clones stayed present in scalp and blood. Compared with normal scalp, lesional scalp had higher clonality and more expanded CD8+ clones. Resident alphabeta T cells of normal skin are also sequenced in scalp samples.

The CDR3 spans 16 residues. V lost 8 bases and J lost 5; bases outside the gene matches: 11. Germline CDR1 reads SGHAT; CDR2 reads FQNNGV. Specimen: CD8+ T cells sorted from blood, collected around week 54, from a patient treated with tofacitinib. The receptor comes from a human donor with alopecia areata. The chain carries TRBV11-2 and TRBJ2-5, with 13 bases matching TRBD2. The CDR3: CASWDTSGGALETQYF. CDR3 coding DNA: TGTGCCAGCTGGGATACTAGCGGGGGGGCCTTGGAGACCCAGTACTTC.